The entry below describes one TCR beta chain. No antigen is known for it. These data belong to a study of monozygotic twins with inflammatory bowel disease. Points from the study as a whole: With inverse Simpson as the measure, TCRbeta diversity was lower in IBD patients than in healthy co-twins.

TCRdb re-called the 5' RACE reads; every CDR3 protein appears as one record, without DNA. This sample's table reports about 130,000 distinct CDR3 sequences. This CDR3 contains 15 residues. Germline CDR1 reads SGHRS; CDR2 reads YFSETQ. The chain uses TRBV5-1 and TRBJ2-5; the TCRdb call, TRBD2, lacks DNA for checking. The source of this sequence is a human donor with ulcerative colitis or Crohn's disease, or a healthy co-twin of an affected twin (not recorded which). Sequenced material: blood. CDR3 sequence reads: CASSRWTSGQETQYF.